This T cell receptor (beta chain) was found in a study of shared clonotypes between healthy human individuals. Across the whole study: Per donor, CD8 memory used one plate, CD8 naive used two, CD4 memory used three and CD4 naive used three.

V lost 0 bases, J lost 5 bases, and 8 bases lay in between. The CDR3 consists of 13 residues. The germline gives CDR1 SGHDT, CDR2 YYEEEE. The repertoire was sequenced with immunoSEQ multiplex PCR; TCRdb's copy has only in-frame clones and lacks some. Counted here are a few hundred thousand clones, 65% occurring once; the ten biggest clones make up around 10%. Study observations and caveats: The four-donor shared clonotypes exceeded non-shared clonotypes in generation probability, with non-shared ones scoring lower. Shared across several donors were roughly 5.3% of the naive CD4 clonotypes.

This clone was seen a handful of times. Antigen: not known. The origin of this receptor is a man younger than 45 in good health. Sequencing input: memory CD4+ T cells sorted from blood. Specified subset: CD45RA-negative fraction. V usage is TRBV5-6 and J usage is TRBJ2-5; TRBD1 might be the D (6 bases). The CDR3 coding sequence is TGTGCCAGCAGCTTGGTTGACAGGGAGACCCAGTACTTC. It specifies CASSLVDRETQYF.